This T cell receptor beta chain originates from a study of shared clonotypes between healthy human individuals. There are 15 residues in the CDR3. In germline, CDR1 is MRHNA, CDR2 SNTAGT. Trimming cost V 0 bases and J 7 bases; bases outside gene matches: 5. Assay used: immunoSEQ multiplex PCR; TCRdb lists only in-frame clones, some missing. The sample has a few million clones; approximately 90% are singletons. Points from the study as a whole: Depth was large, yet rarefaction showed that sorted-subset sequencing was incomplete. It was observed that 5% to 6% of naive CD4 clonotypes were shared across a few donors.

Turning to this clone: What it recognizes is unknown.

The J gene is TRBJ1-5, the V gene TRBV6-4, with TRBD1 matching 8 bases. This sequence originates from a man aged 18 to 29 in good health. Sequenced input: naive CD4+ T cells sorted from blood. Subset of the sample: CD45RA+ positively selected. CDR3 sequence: CASSDSKQGEQPQHF. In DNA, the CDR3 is TGTGCCAGCAGTGACTCGAAACAGGGGGAACAGCCCCAGCATTTT.